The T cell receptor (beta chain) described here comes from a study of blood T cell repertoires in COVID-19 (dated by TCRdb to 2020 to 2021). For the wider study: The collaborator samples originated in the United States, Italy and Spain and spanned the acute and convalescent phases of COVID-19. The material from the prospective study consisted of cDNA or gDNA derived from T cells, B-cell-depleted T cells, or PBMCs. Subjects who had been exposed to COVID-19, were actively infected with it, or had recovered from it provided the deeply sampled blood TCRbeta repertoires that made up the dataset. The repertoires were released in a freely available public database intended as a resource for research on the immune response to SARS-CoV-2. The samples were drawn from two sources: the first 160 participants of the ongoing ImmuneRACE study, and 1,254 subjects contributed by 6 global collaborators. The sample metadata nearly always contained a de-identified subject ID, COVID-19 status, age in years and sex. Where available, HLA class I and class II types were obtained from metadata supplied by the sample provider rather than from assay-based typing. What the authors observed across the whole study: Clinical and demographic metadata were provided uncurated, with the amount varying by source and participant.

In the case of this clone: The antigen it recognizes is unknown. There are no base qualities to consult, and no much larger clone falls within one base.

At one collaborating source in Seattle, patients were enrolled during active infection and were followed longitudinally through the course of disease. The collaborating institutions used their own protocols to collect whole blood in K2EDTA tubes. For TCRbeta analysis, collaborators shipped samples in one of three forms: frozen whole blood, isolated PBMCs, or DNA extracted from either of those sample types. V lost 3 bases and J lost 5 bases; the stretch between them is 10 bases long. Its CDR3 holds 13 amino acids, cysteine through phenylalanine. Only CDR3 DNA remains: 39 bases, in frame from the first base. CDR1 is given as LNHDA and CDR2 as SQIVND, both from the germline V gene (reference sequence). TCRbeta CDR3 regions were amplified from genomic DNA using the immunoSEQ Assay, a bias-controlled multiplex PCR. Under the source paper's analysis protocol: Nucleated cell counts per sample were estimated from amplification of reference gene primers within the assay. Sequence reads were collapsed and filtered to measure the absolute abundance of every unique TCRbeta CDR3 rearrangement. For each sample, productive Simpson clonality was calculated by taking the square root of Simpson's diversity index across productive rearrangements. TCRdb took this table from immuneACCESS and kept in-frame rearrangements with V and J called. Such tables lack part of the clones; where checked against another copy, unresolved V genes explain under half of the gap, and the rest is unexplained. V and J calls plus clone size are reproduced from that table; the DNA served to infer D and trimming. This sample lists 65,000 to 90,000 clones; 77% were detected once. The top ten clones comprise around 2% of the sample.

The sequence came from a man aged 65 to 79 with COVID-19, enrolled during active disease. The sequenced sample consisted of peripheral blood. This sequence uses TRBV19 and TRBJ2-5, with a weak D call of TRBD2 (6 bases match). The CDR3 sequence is CASSIGGMETQYF. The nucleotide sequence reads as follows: TGTGCCAGTAGTATCGGCGGGATGGAGACCCAGTACTTC.